Listed below are T cell receptor beta chains from one sample, sequenced in a study of T cell responses to AZD1222 COVID-19 vaccine. Profiled with immunoSEQ multiplex PCR; TCRdb holds only in-frame clones, not every one. The table includes some 120,000 clones, 84% detected once. This specimen was peripheral blood, taken 28 days after the second AZD1222 dose. These receptors all come from an adult who received the AZD1222 COVID-19 vaccine. CDR3s include the opening cysteine and the closing phenylalanine or tryptophan. Fields, in order: V gene, clone size, J gene, D gene, CDR3 DNA, CDR3 protein. The D gene is left open where the match is weak. Only some rows state a clone size, as once, few, many or a class for expanded clones.

TRBV28	NA	TRBJ1-3	TRBD1	TGTGCCAGCAGTTTAAGACAGGGGGCTGGGGACACCATATATTTT	CASSLRQGAGDTIYF
TRBV4-1	NA	TRBJ2-2	NA	TGCGCCAGCAGCCAAATCTGGGGCGGGGAGCTGTTTTTT	CASSQIWGGELFF
TRBV6-4	once	TRBJ1-2	NA	TGTGCCAGCAGCCCAGACCGGGGGGGAGGCTACACCTTC	CASSPDRGGGYTF
TRBV7-3	NA	TRBJ2-2	NA	TGTGCCAGCAGTTCCCTAGCCGTCGGGGAGCTGTTTTTT	CASSSLAVGELFF
TRBV2	NA	TRBJ1-5	NA	TGTGCCAGCGGGGGGGCAGGGGTAAATCAGCCCCAGCATTTT	CASGGAGVNQPQHF
TRBV7-2	NA	TRBJ2-2	NA	TGTGCCAGCAGCTTAGACCCAGTAACCGGGGAGCTGTTTTTT	CASSLDPVTGELFF
TRBV7-9	NA	TRBJ2-1	NA	TGTGCCAGCAGCTTTTACCCCTACAATGAGCAGTTCTTC	CASSFYPYNEQFF
TRBV15	NA	TRBJ2-7	NA	TGTGCCACCAGCAGAGATAACTATGTGGGGGGAACAGGGTCCTCAGATTACGAGCAGTACTTC	CATSRDNYVGGTGSSDYEQYF
TRBV24-1	NA	TRBJ1-4	TRBD1	TGTGCCACCAGTGACCCGGGACAGGGGGGTGAAAAACTGTTTTTT	CATSDPGQGGEKLFF
TRBV7-3	NA	TRBJ1-1	NA	TGTGCCAGCAGCACCTTGGAGGGCACTGAAGCTTTCTTT	CASSTLEGTEAFF
TRBV11-2	NA	TRBJ2-1	NA	TGTGCCAGCAGCTTCCCTGATTCGACAAAGCTATTCTACAATGAGCAGTTCTTC	CASSFPDSTKLFYNEQFF
TRBV15	NA	TRBJ1-2	NA	TGTGCCACCAGCAGAGAACTCAGGGATGGCTACACCTTC	CATSRELRDGYTF
TRBV6-5	once	TRBJ2-5	NA	TGTGCCAGCAGTTACGCCTCAGCCGGGCAAGAGACCCAGTACTTC	CASSYASAGQETQYF
TRBV15	NA	TRBJ1-5	NA	TGTGCCACCAGCAGAGCGGGGGGCAGTAATCAGCCCCAGCATTTT	CATSRAGGSNQPQHF
TRBV7-9	NA	TRBJ1-2	NA	TGTGCCAGCAGCTTAGCGGCGGGGACTAAGGGCTACACCTTC	CASSLAAGTKGYTF
TRBV6-2/TRBV6-3	NA	TRBJ1-1	NA	TGTGCCAGCAGTTACTCGGACTTTAGCGAGGCTTTCTTT	CASSYSDFSEAFF
TRBV4-2	NA	TRBJ1-2	TRBD1	TGTGCCAGCAGCCACTCCTCTGGAGGACAGGGGAACTATGGCTACACCTTC	CASSHSSGGQGNYGYTF
TRBV12-3/TRBV12-4	NA	TRBJ1-1	NA	TGTGCCAGCAGCCTTGTGGAAGAAGCTTTCTTT	CASSLVEEAFF
TRBV2	NA	TRBJ2-2	TRBD2	TGTGCCAGCAGTGGCCCTAGCGGGGTATCCGGGGAGCTGTTTTTT	CASSGPSGVSGELFF
TRBV4-3	NA	TRBJ1-1	NA	TGCGCCAGCACAAGAAAAATGAACACTGAAGCTTTCTTT	CASTRKMNTEAFF
TRBV10-1	once	TRBJ1-2	TRBD1	TGCGCTACCACCGGGACAGACTATGGCTACACCTTC	CATTGTDYGYTF
TRBV4-3	NA	TRBJ2-3	TRBD2	TGCGCCAGCAGCCAGGCTACGACTAGCGGGGGTGCAGATACGCAGTATTTT	CASSQATTSGGADTQYF
TRBV18	NA	TRBJ2-7	TRBD1	TGTGCCAGCTCAGCGGACAGGGGACCGTACGAGCAGTACTTC	CASSADRGPYEQYF
TRBV18	NA	TRBJ1-4	NA	TGTGCCAGCTCACCAGGGCGAGTACCATCAGGCGAAAAACTGTTTTTT	CASSPGRVPSGEKLFF
TRBV2	NA	TRBJ1-5	NA	TGTGCCAGCAGTGACGGCCAGCCGGTATTGCCCCAGCATTTT	CASSDGQPVLPQHF
TRBV7-2	NA	TRBJ2-1	NA	TGTGCCAGCAGCTTCCCGCCCAGCTCCTACAATGAGCAGTTCTTC	CASSFPPSSYNEQFF
TRBV19	once	TRBJ2-3	NA	TGTGCCAGTAGTTTGATGACCGGAGATACGCAGTATTTT	CASSLMTGDTQYF
TRBV18	once	TRBJ1-5	NA	TGTGCCAGCTCACTGTCGGACGAGTCGCCCCAGCATTTT	CASSLSDESPQHF
TRBV3-1/TRBV3-2	once	TRBJ2-2	NA	TGTGCCAGCAGCCAAGTCGGGACCGGGGAGCTGTTTTTT	CASSQVGTGELFF
TRBV6-2/TRBV6-3	NA	TRBJ1-1	NA	TGTGCCAGCAGCCTGATACTTATTGGAACTGAAGCTTTCTTT	CASSLILIGTEAFF
TRBV4-3	once	TRBJ2-3	NA	TGCGCCAGCAGCATTCATCCGGGACTCCCCGAGGATACGCAGTATTTT	CASSIHPGLPEDTQYF
TRBV11-2	NA	TRBJ1-1	NA	TGTGCCAGCAGCTCAAGGACCCCCGTGACTGAAGCTTTCTTT	CASSSRTPVTEAFF
TRBV4-2	NA	TRBJ1-1	NA	TGTGCCAGCAGCCTCAGGGCTACCACTGAAGCTTTCTTT	CASSLRATTEAFF
TRBV12-3/TRBV12-4	few	TRBJ1-2	NA	TGTGCCAGCAGTTTTGCGGGGACGGGCTACACCTTC	CASSFAGTGYTF